This TCR beta chain was profiled in a study of T cells in Graves' hyperthyroidism and ophthalmopathy. Study-level findings and limits: Researchers found most expanded thyroid clonotypes above 0.001 in blood as well.

Germline V gene data show CDR1 as SGHVS and CDR2 as FQNEAQ. This CDR3 has 16 residues. The V gene end was trimmed by 5 bases and the J gene end by 3 bases; junction bases not matched to a gene: 12. The study excluded patients with uncontrolled infection, other autoimmune disease, pregnancy or lactation. Amplified regions were TCR beta CDR3 sequences from RNA transcripts. First-round RT-PCR with HTBI primers amplified the TCR CDR3 region. TCRdb passed the multiplex PCR reads through MiXCR, listing each CDR3 protein once. Of 150,000 to 200,000 distinct CDR3 sequences listed, about 17% were seen once; the top ten hold 25% to 30%. This clonotype has at least ten counts. Its antigen is unknown.

V usage is TRBV7-8 and J usage is TRBJ2-5, with 7 bases identical to TRBD1. The TCR was taken from a woman in her forties or fifties with Graves' hyperthyroidism. The sample comprised blood. CDR3 bases: TGTGCCAGCAGCCTCCGGGACAGCCAAGAAAAAGAGACCCAGTACTTC. It is translated as CASSLRDSQEKETQYF. Together with reference TRBV7-8 and TRBJ2-5, the CDR3 gives the full variable domain: GAGVSQSPRYKVAKRGQDVALRCDPISGHVSLFWYQQALGQGPEFLTYFQNEAQLDKSGLPSDRFFAERPEGSVSTLKIQRTQQEDSAVYLCASSLRDSQEKETQYFGPGTRLLVL.